This T cell receptor (beta chain) originates from a study of early T cells in non-severe SARS-CoV-2 infection. Across the whole study: Chains from this unsorted whole-blood bulk RNA could not be paired.

Comments on this clonotype: Its target is unknown.

Unique molecular identifiers were added to individual cDNA molecules. TCRdb analysed the 5' RACE reads with MiXCR anew, one entry per CDR3 protein. This sample yields 95,000 to 100,000 distinct CDR3 sequences, of which less than 15% are seen a single time; 2% to 2.5% belongs to the top ten. Whole-study findings and limits: Matching results from VDJdb favored anti-spike CD8 responses, leaving private and CD4 specificities undetected.

Sample: whole blood. The source is an adult who was a healthcare worker with PCR-confirmed SARS-CoV-2 infection or an uninfected control (not recorded which).

CDR3 sequence (DNA): TGCGCCAGCAGCCTAACTTACCAGGGCACAGATACGCAGTATTTT. Its translation: CASSLTYQGTDTQYF. This chain links TRBV4-3 with TRBJ2-3; D is unclear. This CDR3 region has 15 residues. V lost 4 bases and J 1 base, leaving 12 bases between the germline ends. Germline CDR1 reads LGHNA; CDR2 reads YSLEER.